The rows below give T cell receptor beta chains drawn from one sample of a study of T cell changes during pregnancy in multiple sclerosis. Profiled with immunoSEQ multiplex PCR; TCRdb holds only in-frame clones, not every one. The sample records about 67,000 clones, approximately 92% being singletons. The sequencing used peripheral blood, collected in the first trimester of pregnancy. These receptors were taken from a female donor with multiple sclerosis, enrolled in a pregnancy study. Each CDR3 is given with its conserved first and last residue.

j_call,v_call,cdr3_aa
TRBJ2-1,TRBV7-3,CASSPSGGAHNEQFF
TRBJ2-7,TRBV11-2,CASSLDNEAGGYEQYF
TRBJ1-6,TRBV30,CAWKVGSPLHF
TRBJ2-5,TRBV6-1,CASRIPGQEETQYF
TRBJ2-7,TRBV18,CASSPGIGSGSYEQYF
TRBJ2-7,TRBV18,CASSGQGISYEQYF
TRBJ2-5,TRBV7-2,CASSLGRAQETQYF
TRBJ1-5,TRBV28,CASSFRQNNQPQHF
TRBJ2-7,TRBV6-6,CASNQGARSYEQYF
TRBJ1-5,TRBV2,CASSESGTGFQPQHF
TRBJ1-4,TRBV6-1,CASSEYGTGAFATNEKLFF
TRBJ2-4,TRBV19,CASSIVGTPLAKNIQYF
TRBJ1-5,TRBV19,CASSSPWALQPQHF
TRBJ2-1,TRBV6-1,CASSETLGTNEQFF
TRBJ1-4,TRBV5-8,CASSLDPPGTNEKLFF
TRBJ2-2,TRBV2,CASNTGQGGGELFF
TRBJ2-3,TRBV9,CASSGTGLTDTQYF
TRBJ1-2,TRBV30,CAWKGRAANYGYTF
TRBJ2-7,TRBV9,CASSVGTGAYEQYF
TRBJ1-6,TRBV27,CASSLSQNSPLHF
TRBJ1-1,TRBV2,CASSDRNTLVLNTEAFF
.,TRBV4-2,CASSRSGGANEQYF
TRBJ1-5,TRBV30,CAWSDGDNQPQHF
TRBJ2-2,TRBV9,CASSVDAANTGELFF
TRBJ1-5,TRBV6-1,CASSGGTGGGRPQHF
TRBJ1-5,TRBV28,CASSLPNQPQHF
TRBJ1-1,TRBV9,CASSVQVNTEAFF
TRBJ2-2,TRBV6-1,CASSANAGANTGELFF
TRBJ2-1,TRBV18,CASSPQQGYEGNEQFF
TRBJ1-1,TRBV5-1,CASSLAVRGSNTEAFF
TRBJ1-1,TRBV27,CASSRASGHHTEAFF
TRBJ1-1,TRBV14,CASSPSIPGMNTEAFF
TRBJ1-5,TRBV27,CASSPFRQVSNQPQHF
TRBJ2-2,TRBV7-9,CASSKDRKTNTGELFF
TRBJ2-5,TRBV9,CASSVGTLPWGEGSGYQETQYF
.,TRBV6-1,CASSALGLRYEQYF
TRBJ1-1,TRBV30,CAWSSPTIEAFF
TRBJ1-3,TRBV7-3,CASSLAGSGNTIYF
TRBJ1-1,TRBV12-1,CASSYFSGWNTEAFF
TRBJ1-1,TRBV18,CASSGSVNTEAFF
TRBJ1-6,TRBV7-6,CASSLGPRVYNSPLHF
TRBJ1-6,TRBV19,CASNCRTGEGSPLHF
TRBJ1-4,TRBV5-1,CASSLEGTGDEKLFF
TRBJ2-1,TRBV6-5,CASSYLGGRFNEQFF
TRBJ1-3,TRBV28,CASRGSRGVTGNTIYF
TRBJ1-6,TRBV25-1,CASSEYTEGLHF
TRBJ1-2,TRBV5-1,CASSLGGLEDGYTF
TRBJ1-5,TRBV7-2,CASSPTTGRVNQPQHF